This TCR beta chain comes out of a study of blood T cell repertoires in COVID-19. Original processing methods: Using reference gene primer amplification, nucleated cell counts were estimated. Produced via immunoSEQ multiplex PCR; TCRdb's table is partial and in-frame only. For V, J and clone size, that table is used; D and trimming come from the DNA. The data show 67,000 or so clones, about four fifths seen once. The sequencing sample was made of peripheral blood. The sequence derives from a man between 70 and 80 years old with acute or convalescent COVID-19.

The CDR3 reads CASSLPGGRAFF. The CDR3 coding sequence is TGTGCCAGCAGCTTGCCAGGAGGACGAGCTTTCTTT. V is TRBV5-5 and J is TRBJ1-1, with D unresolved. With 1 base removed from V and 10 bases from J, the gap between germline ends came to 11 bases. The CDR3 is 12 residues long. Germline-derived CDR1 and CDR2 are SGHKS and YYEKEE (reference sequence).